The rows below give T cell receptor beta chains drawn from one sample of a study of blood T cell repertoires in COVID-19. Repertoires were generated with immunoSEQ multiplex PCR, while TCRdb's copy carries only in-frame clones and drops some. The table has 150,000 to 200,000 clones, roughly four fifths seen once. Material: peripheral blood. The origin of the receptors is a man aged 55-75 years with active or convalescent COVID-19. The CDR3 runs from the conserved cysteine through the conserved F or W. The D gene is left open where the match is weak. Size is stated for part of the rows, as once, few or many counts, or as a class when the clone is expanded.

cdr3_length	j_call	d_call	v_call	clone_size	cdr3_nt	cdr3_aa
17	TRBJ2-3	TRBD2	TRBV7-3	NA	TGTGCCAGCAGCTTTTCTAGCGGGGGGGCGAGCACAGATACGCAGTATTTT	CASSFSSGGASTDTQYF
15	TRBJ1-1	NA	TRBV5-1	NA	TGCGCCAGCAGCTTGGTAGTTCAGGGGAAGACTGAAGCTTTCTTT	CASSLVVQGKTEAFF
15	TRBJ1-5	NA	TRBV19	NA	TGTGCCAGTAGTATAGTGGACATCAGTGGGCAGCCCCAGCATTTT	CASSIVDISGQPQHF
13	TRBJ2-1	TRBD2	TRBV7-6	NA	TGTGCCAGCAGGGGTGGACTAGTCGGCGAGCAGTTCTTC	CASRGGLVGEQFF
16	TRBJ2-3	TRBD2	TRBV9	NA	TGTGCCAGCAGCGTAGGAACTAGCGGGGGGGCAGATACGCAGTATTTT	CASSVGTSGGADTQYF
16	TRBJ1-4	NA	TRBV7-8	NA	TGTGCCAGCAGGGAGGGGAGGGGTTTGGCTAATGAAAAACTGTTTTTT	CASREGRGLANEKLFF
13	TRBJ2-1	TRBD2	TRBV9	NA	TGTGCCAGCAGCGTGACTAGCGGCGATGAGCAGTTCTTC	CASSVTSGDEQFF
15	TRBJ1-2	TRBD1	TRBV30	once	TGTGCCTGGACCCCGGAGGGACAGCAAATCTATGGCTACACCTTC	CAWTPEGQQIYGYTF
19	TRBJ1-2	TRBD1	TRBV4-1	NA	TGCGCCAGCAGCCAAGAAAGTGGGGGGACAGGGGCCGCAAACTATGGCTACACCTTC	CASSQESGGTGAANYGYTF
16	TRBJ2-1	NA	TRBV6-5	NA	TGTGCCAGCAGTTCCCCCCACAGGACCTCCTACAATGAGCAGTTCTTC	CASSSPHRTSYNEQFF